This TCR beta chain emerged from a study of molecular identifiers for immune sequencing clone quantification. MiXCR was run by TCRdb on the PCR reads, yielding one entry per CDR3 protein. The sample has approximately 680,000 distinct CDR3 sequences; approximately 24% are singletons. V was pared by 8 bases and J by 6 bases, with 12 bases of the junction left unmatched. This CDR3 spans 15 amino acids. For this clonotype: A read error is possible here, since a much larger clone lies one base away.

The TCR was taken from a human donor in good health. Some libraries in this study had Jurkat cell RNA spiked in. Sequencing was done on a sample of naive CD8+ T cells from blood, with Jurkat cell RNA spiked in. The subset here: FACS-sorted CD8+CD4-CCR7+CD45RA+ naive T cells. The rearrangement joins TRBV5-3 to TRBJ2-5, with 11 nucleotides matching TRBD2. TRBV5-3 is an ORF, and what it does is uncertain. The CDR3 reads CASSLLLAGVKTQYF. DNA for the CDR3: TGTGCCAGCAGCCTTTTACTAGCGGGGGTAAAGACCCAGTACTTC.